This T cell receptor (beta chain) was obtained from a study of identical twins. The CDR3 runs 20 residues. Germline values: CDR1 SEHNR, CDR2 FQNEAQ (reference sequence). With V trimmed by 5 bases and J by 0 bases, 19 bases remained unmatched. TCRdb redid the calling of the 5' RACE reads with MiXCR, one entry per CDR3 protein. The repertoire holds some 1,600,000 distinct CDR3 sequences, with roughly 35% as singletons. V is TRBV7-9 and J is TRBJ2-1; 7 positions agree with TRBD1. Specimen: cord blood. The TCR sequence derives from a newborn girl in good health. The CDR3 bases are TGTGCCAGCAGCCCCGAAACGGGACAGCCTACACGGGGCTCCTACAATGAGCAGTTCTTC. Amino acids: CASSPETGQPTRGSYNEQFF. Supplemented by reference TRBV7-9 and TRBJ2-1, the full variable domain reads DTGVSQNPRHKITKRGQNVTFRCDPISEHNRLYWYRQTLGQGPEFLTYFQNEAQLEKSRLLSDRFSAERPKGSFSTLEIQRTEQGDSAMYLCASSPETGQPTRGSYNEQFFGPGTRLTVL.